Shown below are 30 T cell receptor beta chains from a single sample sequenced in a study of cytomegalovirus exposure and HLA in healthy donors. The PCR made use of 60 Vbeta and 13 Jbeta primers. Sequenced by immunoSEQ multiplex PCR; TCRdb stores in-frame clones only, minus some. Of hundreds of thousands of clones listed, roughly 80% are singletons. The specimen sequenced was PBMCs. These receptors originate from a male donor in good health and CMV-seronegative.

The chain carries TRBV6-6 and TRBJ2-3, with D unresolved. The CDR3 totals 16 residues. Germline CDR1 reads MNHNY; CDR2 reads SVGAGI (reference sequence). V dropped 2 bases and J dropped 3 bases, with 15 bases sitting between them. CDR3: CASSYLGLSPTDTQYF. The CDR3 DNA follows: TGTGCCAGCAGTTACCTTGGCCTTTCCCCAACAGATACGCAGTATTTT.

This sequence joins TRBV5-1 and TRBJ1-4; D ambiguous. The CDR3 totals 14 residues. Trimming took 2 bases from V and 0 from J, leaving 5 bases between them. Germline CDR1 reads SGHRS; CDR2 reads YFSETQ. The CDR3 DNA reads TGCGCCAGCAGCTTCGGAGCAACTAATGAAAAACTGTTTTTT. Residues: CASSFGATNEKLFF.

V usage is TRBV9 and J usage is TRBJ1-1, with a weak D call TRBD1 (5 bases). Germline CDR1 is SGDLS and CDR2 is YYNGEE. V lost 5 bases and J lost 8, with 16 bases in between. The CDR3 contains 13 residues. The CDR3 region has the DNA TGTGCCAGCAGGCCTAGTGGGGCCGGGGAAGCTTTCTTT. It specifies CASRPSGAGEAFF.

The chain employs TRBV7-3 and TRBJ1-2; the match to TRBD1 covers 10 bases. Germline V gene data show CDR1 as SGHTA and CDR2 as FQGTGA. The ends lost 5 bases at V and 8 bases at J; junction bases unmatched: 11. The CDR3 is 15 residues long. CDR3 sequence (DNA): TGTGCCAGCAGCCACCAGGGGGGACAGGGGATCGGCTACACCTTC. Translating gives CASSHQGGQGIGYTF.

V usage is TRBV5-6 and J usage is TRBJ2-3, with 8 bases lining up with TRBD2. This CDR3 is built from 17 residues. V lost 0 bases and J lost 3; bases outside the gene matches: 9. Germline CDR1 is SGHDT and CDR2 is YYEEEE. CDR3 bases: TGTGCCAGCAGCTTGGAGGCGGGGGGTGTTTTTACAGATACGCAGTATTTT. Protein product: CASSLEAGGVFTDTQYF. Complete variable domain (other parts from reference TRBV5-6 and TRBJ2-3): DAGVTQSPTHLIKTRGQQVTLRCSPKSGHDTVSWYQQALGQGPQFIFQYYEEEERQRGNFPDRFSGHQFPNYSSELNVNALLLGDSALYLCASSLEAGGVFTDTQYFGPGTRLTVL.

The chain uses TRBV29-1 and TRBJ2-7; D remains ambiguous. The germline gives CDR1 SQVTM, CDR2 ANQGSEA. The germline V and J ends were trimmed by 0 bases and 7 bases, with 7 bases remaining between them. This CDR3 region has 11 residues. CDR3 residues: CSVEESREQYF. The CDR3 DNA reads TGCAGCGTTGAAGAGTCGAGAGAGCAGTACTTC.

This clone was seen only once. The V gene is TRBV23-1, the J gene TRBJ2-7; D possibly corresponds to TRBD2 (6 bases). TRBV23-1 is an open reading frame, and its role is uncertain. The CDR3 extends over 15 amino acids. V lost 0 bases to trimming and J lost 2 bases, with 11 bases between them. DNA for the CDR3: TGCGCCAGCAGTCAATCGGTGGCGGGGACCTACGAGCAGTACTTC. The encoded protein is CASSQSVAGTYEQYF.

The chain carries TRBV11-2 and TRBJ2-2; perhaps TRBD1 as D (6 bases). Per the germline V gene, CDR1 is SGHAT and CDR2 is FQNNGV. The length of the CDR3 is 17 residues. Trimming took 4 bases from V and 2 from J, leaving 17 bases between them. The CDR3 spells CASSSERWGLNTGELFF. CDR3 sequence (DNA): TGTGCCAGCAGCTCGGAACGGTGGGGGCTAAACACCGGGGAGCTGTTTTTT.

V gene TRBV28 combines with J gene TRBJ2-7, with 13 nucleotides matching TRBD2. V shed 6 bases, J shed 7 bases, and the junction held 9 bases outside the gene matches. Germline V gene lookup returns CDR1 MDHEN and CDR2 SYDVKM. The CDR3 spans 15 residues. The CDR3 spells CASSRGTSGTQEQYF. The CDR3 DNA reads TGTGCCAGCAGCCGCGGGACTAGCGGGACTCAAGAGCAGTACTTC.

The V gene is TRBV29-1, the J gene TRBJ2-7; TRBD2 might be the D (6 bases). V was shortened by 1 base and J by 2 bases, with 12 bases between the two germline ends. The CDR3 covers 14 residues. Germline CDR1 and CDR2: SQVTM and ANQGSEA. The CDR3 DNA follows: TGCAGCGTTGAAGTCCGGGAGTCCCCCTACGAGCAGTACTTC. Residues: CSVEVRESPYEQYF.

V is TRBV19 and J is TRBJ1-2, with 12 bases matching TRBD1. V shed 10 bases and J 2 bases; nucleotides not matched to a gene: 11. CDR1 is LNHDA, CDR2 SQIVND, per germline (reference sequence). The CDR3 is made up of 16 amino acids. The CDR3 DNA is TGTGCCACCGATTCCCGGGACAGGGGGCGAAACTATGGCTACACCTTC. Its protein product is CATDSRDRGRNYGYTF.

V usage is TRBV4-2 and J usage is TRBJ2-4, with 10 bases fitting TRBD2. The CDR3 spans 19 residues. Germline CDR1 reads LGHNA; CDR2 reads YNFKEQ. V trimming: 0 bases; J trimming: 8 bases; junction bases outside the gene matches: 16. As DNA, the CDR3 is TGTGCCAGCAGCCAAGACTCGAGAGCTAGCGGGAGCGAGGGGGACATTCAGTACTTC. Protein product: CASSQDSRASGSEGDIQYF.

V and J are TRBV5-1 and TRBJ2-5, with D possibly TRBD1 on 6 matching bases. The J call may be faulty, since TRBJ2-7 better matches the DNA end. The CDR3 contains 14 residues. Germline V gene lookup returns CDR1 SGHRS and CDR2 YFSETQ. The CDR3 region is CASSVRDMLYEQYF. The CDR3, as DNA: TGCGCCAGCAGCGTCCGGGACATGCTCTACGAGCAGTACTTC.

This clone was seen only once. The chain is built from TRBV5-8 and TRBJ1-1; D is uncertain. The CDR3 is 14 amino acids. Germline CDR1 reads SGHTS; CDR2 reads YDEGEE. Trimming removed 0 bases at V and 0 bases at J, with 6 bases between. CDR3 in amino acids: CASSLGRVNTEAFF. In nucleotides, the CDR3 is TGTGCCAGCAGCTTGGGGCGGGTGAACACTGAAGCTTTCTTT. Looking up the rest from reference TRBV5-8 and TRBJ1-1 gives the full variable domain: EAGVTQSPTHLIKTRGQQATLRCSPISGHTSVYWYQQALGLGLQFLLWYDEGEERNRGNFPPRFSGRQFPNYSSELNVNALELEDSALYLCASSLGRVNTEAFFGQGTRLTVV.

The chain is built from TRBV5-1 and TRBJ2-1; 9 bases align to TRBD2. Germline CDR1 SGHRS, CDR2 YFSETQ. Trimming removed 7 bases from V and 6 bases from J; junction bases left unmatched: 8. The CDR3 contains 14 residues. For the CDR3, the DNA is TGCGCCAGCGCGAGGCGGGAGGGCCGCAATGAGCAGTTCTTC. Its translation: CASARREGRNEQFF.

V and J are TRBV5-8 and TRBJ2-1; D is perhaps TRBD1 (5 bases). Trimming cost V 4 bases and J 3 bases, with 8 bases left between them. The CDR3 sequence is 13 residues long. CDR1 is SGHTS, CDR2 YDEGEE, per germline. The CDR3 loop reads CASSRGRYNEQFF. For the CDR3, the DNA is TGTGCCAGCAGCAGGGGTCGCTACAATGAGCAGTTCTTC.

The chain recombines TRBV19 with TRBJ2-2; possibly TRBD2 for D (5 bases). CDR3 length: 16 residues. V shed 6 bases and J shed 0 bases, with 14 bases lying between them. Germline V gene data show CDR1 as LNHDA and CDR2 as SQIVND (reference sequence). This CDR3 is CASRLSRASNTGELFF. DNA for the CDR3: TGTGCCAGTAGGCTTTCGAGGGCTTCGAACACCGGGGAGCTGTTTTTT. Full variable domain (missing parts from reference TRBV19 and TRBJ2-2): DGGITQSPKYLFRKEGQNVTLSCEQNLNHDAMYWYRQDPGQGLRLIYYSQIVNDFQKGDIAEGYSVSREKKESFPLTVTSAQKNPTAFYLCASRLSRASNTGELFFGEGSRLTVL.

This chain uses TRBV19 with TRBJ1-2; no reliable D call. V was clipped by 6 bases and J by 0 bases, with 14 bases between them. Per germline, CDR1 LNHDA and CDR2 SQIVND (reference sequence). CDR3 length: 15 amino acids. In DNA, the CDR3 is TGTGCCAGTAGCTGGGGAACCGGGACTAACTATGGCTACACCTTC. Translating gives CASSWGTGTNYGYTF.

Only one count was recorded for this clone. This chain connects TRBV10-2 to TRBJ2-3, with D possibly being TRBD2 (6 bases). CDR1 is WSHSY and CDR2 is SAAADI in the germline V gene. V shed 6 bases and J shed 2 bases, with 9 bases lying between them. This CDR3 comprises 13 residues. The CDR3 sequence is CASRDYLTDTQYF. CDR3 nucleotide sequence: TGCGCCAGCAGGGACTACCTCACAGATACGCAGTATTTT.

This clone was counted only a few times. V is TRBV11-2 and J is TRBJ1-5; 8 bases fit TRBD1. Trimming cost V 2 bases and J 6 bases; bases outside gene matches: 6. This CDR3 is built from 15 residues. CDR1 is SGHAT, CDR2 FQNNGV, per germline. The CDR3 DNA reads as TGTGCCAGCAGCTTACAGGGGGCGCCCGGTCAGCCCCAGCATTTT. Translation: CASSLQGAPGQPQHF.

This clone was detected a few times. V gene TRBV4-1 combines with J gene TRBJ2-7; 10 bases line up with TRBD1. CDR1 and CDR2 (germline): MGHRA, YSYEKL. The V segment lost 4 bases and the J segment 4 bases; nucleotides outside the gene matches: 7. This CDR3 comprises 15 residues. The CDR3 DNA reads TGCGCCAGCAGCCCCACCGGGACAGGGGCATACGAGCAGTACTTC. Translating it yields CASSPTGTGAYEQYF.

In its sample, this clone was seen once. The genes are TRBV29-1 and TRBJ2-1, with TRBD1 matching 9 bases. Trimming at V came to 5 bases and at J to 7 bases, leaving 6 bases not matched to a gene. From germline, CDR1 is SQVTM and CDR2 ANQGSEA. This CDR3 is 13 amino acids long. The CDR3 DNA reads as TGCAGCGTTCCCGGACAGGGGAGGAATGAGCAGTTCTTC. It translates to CSVPGQGRNEQFF.

The chain recombines TRBV9 with TRBJ2-5; maybe TRBD1 (5 bases). V lost 0 bases to trimming and J lost 9 bases, with 15 bases between them. CDR1 is SGDLS and CDR2 is YYNGEE in the germline V gene. This CDR3 contains 14 residues. CDR3 amino acids: CASSVEGELSAQYF. The CDR3 DNA reads as TGTGCCAGCAGCGTAGAAGGGGAACTGTCGGCCCAGTACTTC.

V and J are TRBV6-1 and TRBJ2-5; 9 bases are a match to TRBD1. V was clipped by 6 bases and J by 5 bases; unmatched bases: 4. Germline V CDR1 and CDR2: MNHNS, SASEGT. The CDR3 covers 13 residues. CDR3: CASRRTGAETQYF. CDR3 nucleotide sequence: TGTGCCAGCAGAAGGACAGGGGCGGAGACCCAGTACTTC.

This CDR3 is CASSPRWTASYEQYF. The DNA of the CDR3 is TGTGCCAGCAGCCCGAGGTGGACAGCCTCCTACGAGCAGTACTTC. The chain combines TRBV7-9 with TRBJ2-7, with D perhaps TRBD1 (6 bases). CDR1 SEHNR and CDR2 FQNEAQ come from the germline V gene (reference sequence). Trimming pared 5 bases from V and 0 bases from J, leaving 14 bases between. The CDR3 sequence is 15 residues long.

This chain uses TRBV19 with TRBJ2-3; 7 bases are a match to TRBD1. The CDR3 sequence is 13 residues long. V lost 7 bases and J lost 4; bases outside the gene matches: 5. CDR1 and CDR2 (germline): LNHDA, SQIVND (reference sequence). The CDR3 region has the DNA TGTGCCAGTACCCCCGACAGGGCAGATACGCAGTATTTT. This encodes CASTPDRADTQYF.

V gene TRBV9 combines with J gene TRBJ2-7; D is ambiguous. Germline lookup yields CDR1 SGDLS and CDR2 YYNGEE. V lost 0 bases and J lost 2, with 9 bases in between. The CDR3 length is 14 residues. The CDR3 loop reads CASSVGLKPYEQYF. The CDR3 DNA is TGTGCCAGCAGCGTAGGGCTTAAACCCTACGAGCAGTACTTC.

The CDR3, as DNA: TGTGCCAGCAGTACCGACCCAGGGGACACTGAAGCTTTCTTT. This sequence encodes CASSTDPGDTEAFF. The rearrangement uses TRBV27 and TRBJ1-1, with a weak D call TRBD1 (6 bases). Deletions cut 5 bases from V and 3 bases from J, with 13 bases between. The length of the CDR3 is 14 residues. Per the germline V gene, CDR1 is MNHEY and CDR2 is SMNVEV (reference sequence).

The chain combines TRBV28 with TRBJ1-5; TRBD1 is a possible D gene (5 bases). V was trimmed by 2 bases and J by 2 bases, leaving 10 bases between them. CDR3 length: 15 residues. Germline CDR1 reads MDHEN; CDR2 reads SYDVKM. In DNA form, the CDR3 reads TGTGCCAGCAGTTTACGGGGACTGGGCAATCAGCCCCAGCATTTT. Translated, it gives CASSLRGLGNQPQHF.

The V gene is TRBV4-1, the J gene TRBJ1-1, with 7 nucleotides matching TRBD1. Germline-derived CDR1 and CDR2 are MGHRA and YSYEKL. The CDR3 has 13 amino acids. Losses at the gene ends were 4 bases for V and 5 bases for J; bases not matched to a gene: 4. The CDR3 region is CASSPDRVTEAFF. CDR3 in DNA: TGCGCCAGCAGCCCCGACAGGGTGACTGAAGCTTTCTTT.